The TCR beta chain described here comes from a study of sequential checkpoint blockade in melanoma (dated by TCRdb to the late 2010s). Concerning the study at large: Using 1:1 randomization, the trial assigned patients either to first-line nivolumab followed by ipilimumab (arm A) or to ipilimumab followed by nivolumab (arm B). Maintenance nivolumab came after each of the two trial sequences.

Spanning cysteine to phenylalanine, the CDR3 consists of 12 amino acids. The retained sequence is limited to the CDR3, 36 bases, with the frame set at the first base. As encoded in the germline V gene, CDR1 is MGHRA while CDR2 is YSYEKL. V loses 11 bases of germline sequence and J loses 1 base, and the interval between the two ends is 8 bases. About this clone: There is no known antigen for this receptor. Nothing much larger sits one base from this clone, and base qualities are not available.

The meaning of the sample's treatment or condition label: randomized to nivolumab then ipilimumab (arm A) or the reverse (arm B). Prior DNA-damaging chemotherapy had not been received by any trial patient. Live CD3+CD8+ cells negative for CD19 and CD56 were sorted from thawed PBMCs on a FACS Aria II flow cytometer. The samples were obtained from melanoma patients enrolled in CheckMate 064, an open-label, randomized phase II trial testing sequential checkpoint blockade. Peripheral blood mononuclear cells were collected by leukapheresis, purified with Ficoll-Paque, and frozen in human serum with approximately 10% DMSO. Right after sorting, the blood CD3+CD8+ cells were verified to be >95% pure, and DNA extraction followed. The immunoSEQ Assay was used to immunosequence TCRbeta CDR3 regions from genomic DNA. Before high-throughput sequencing, genomic DNA was amplified using bias-controlled multiplex PCR. In the paper's pipeline: To quantify the absolute abundance of each unique TCRbeta CDR3 region, the sequences were collapsed and filtered. Clonality was defined as 1 minus Pielou's evenness and was calculated using productive rearrangements only. A previously published method was used to identify clones with significantly greater frequencies in on-treatment samples than in baseline samples. Entries here come from immuneACCESS through TCRdb and include only in-frame sequences with V and J called. Some clones fail to appear in such tables; in the studies checked, an unresolved V gene covers under half of the shortfall, and the cause of the remainder is unknown. That table furnishes V, J and clone size, whereas the DNA furnished D and trimming. Across this sample there are tens of thousands of clones, with 55% to 70% seen only once. About 19% of the sample rests with the top ten.

What the authors observed across the whole study: The model for predicting response that combines TCR metrics with mutation burden needs to be validated in larger, independent patient cohorts.

The sequencing here drew on CD8+ T cells sorted from blood (inferred from file names), taken from a patient given nivolumab and ipilimumab in sequence. The sequence was obtained from a human donor with melanoma. The rearranged chain carries TRBV4-1 and TRBJ1-4; a confident D gene designation cannot be given. CDR3 loop: CACGGTNEKLFF. Here is the DNA: TGCGCCTGTGGAGGAACTAATGAAAAACTGTTTTTT.